This T cell receptor beta chain was obtained from a study of cytomegalovirus exposure and HLA in healthy donors. Broader study findings: A later analysis showed HLA-associated TCR beta chains outstripping equally common others in clonal expansion. As was reported, the HLA-A and HLA-B alleles of most subjects were accurately predicted from TCR beta sequences. One later analysis reportedly identified an Asian-associated ancestry cluster that showed fewer N-insertions than the approximately 600-donor mean. The classifier was said to identify cytomegalovirus status with high specificity and sensitivity.

This clone was observed a handful of times. Its cognate antigen is unknown. In the PCR, 60 Vbeta and 13 Jbeta primers were used. Generated by immunoSEQ multiplex PCR, the TCRdb table keeps only in-frame clones and is missing some. Among roughly 150,000 clones listed, around two thirds were seen once. The V and J ends lost 4 bases and 10 bases, in that order; junction bases with no gene match: 8. The CDR3 totals 14 residues. From germline, CDR1 is SGDLS and CDR2 YYNGEE. The TCR originated in a woman between 18 and 30 years old in good health and CMV-seronegative. Sequencing input: PBMCs. This chain uses TRBV9 with TRBJ1-6; the match to TRBD1 covers 7 bases. CDR3 nucleotide sequence: TGTGCCAGCAGCCCCGGGACAGCAGGATCACCCCTCCACTTT. Translated, it gives CASSPGTAGSPLHF. Full variable domain (remainder filled in from reference TRBV9 and TRBJ1-6): DSGVTQTPKHLITATGQRVTLRCSPRSGDLSVYWYQQSLDQGLQFLIQYYNGEERAKGNILERFSAQQFPDLHSELNLSSLELGDSALYFCASSPGTAGSPLHFGNGTRLTVT.